This T cell receptor beta chain was profiled in a study of shared clonotypes between healthy human individuals. Study summary: Participating donors consisted of two women and a few men aged 18 to 49. Whole-study results and caveats: Donor clonotype sharing was expected to depend on sequencing depth.

This clone was recorded a few times. The antigen remains undetermined. Here immunoSEQ multiplex PCR was the method, and the copy in TCRdb shows in-frame clones only, minus some. The profile covers over a million clones, with just under 99% appearing a single time and approximately 0.4% taken by the ten largest. The germline V and J ends were trimmed by 6 bases and 4 bases, with 7 bases remaining between them. The CDR3 totals 11 residues. Germline V CDR1 and CDR2: WNHNN, SYGVQD (reference sequence). This rearrangement joins TRBV10-1 to TRBJ2-7; D unresolved. This receptor was obtained from a man aged 25-45 years in good health. Sequencing was done on a sample of naive CD4+ T cells sorted from blood. Subset defined: CD45RA+ positively selected. CDR3 sequence: CASSFGYEQYF. The CDR3 nucleotides are TGCGCCAGCAGCTTTGGGTACGAGCAGTACTTC.